This is a list of T cell receptor beta chains from one sample in a study of blood T cell repertoires in COVID-19. Method: immunoSEQ multiplex PCR; TCRdb's copy keeps in-frame clones and lacks some. Of under 140,000 clones listed, less than 75% are singletons. Sequenced: peripheral blood. These receptors all stem from a woman between 55 and 75 years old with acute or convalescent COVID-19. The CDR3 runs from the conserved cysteine through the conserved F or W. D genes are given only for firm matches. The size of a clone is reported for some rows only, either as once, few or many, or as a class for expanded clones.

v_gene	abundance	d_gene	j_gene	CDR3nt	CDR3aa
TRBV3-1/TRBV3-2	-	TRBD1	TRBJ1-4	TGTGCCAGCAGCCAAAAACAGGGGGCTTGGGAAAAACTGTTTTTT	CASSQKQGAWEKLFF
TRBV19	-	TRBD1	TRBJ1-2	TGTGCCAGTAGTCCCCGACAGGGAGTCTATGGCTACACCTTC	CASSPRQGVYGYTF
TRBV27	medium-sized	-	TRBJ1-1	TGTGCCAGCAGTTTGGGACATGAACTTGAAGCTTTCTTT	CASSLGHELEAFF
TRBV2	-	-	TRBJ1-2	TGTGCCAGCATTGCCCGTAACCTAGACTATGGCTACACCTTC	CASIARNLDYGYTF
TRBV9	few	TRBD1	TRBJ1-1	TGTGCCAGCAGCCGTATTGAGACAGGGCGCGGTGCTTTCTTT	CASSRIETGRGAFF
TRBV6-5	-	TRBD1	TRBJ1-2	TGTGCCAGCAGTTACTCGGGGACAGGGGGCGTGGAAGGCTACACCTTC	CASSYSGTGGVEGYTF
TRBV7-2	-	TRBD1	TRBJ2-3	TGTGCCAGCAGCCACGACAGGGTGTACACAGATACGCAGTATTTT	CASSHDRVYTDTQYF
TRBV2	-	-	TRBJ1-3	TGTGCCTGTGGAGAGCAGGGTCAGGGAAACACCATATATTTT	CACGEQGQGNTIYF
TRBV27	-	-	TRBJ1-5	TGTGCCAGCAGTTCTCGGATGGAGTCCCAACAGCCCCAGCATTTT	CASSSRMESQQPQHF
TRBV5-1	-	-	TRBJ2-1	TGCGCCAGCAGTCAGGGCAACTACAATGAGCAGTTCTTC	CASSQGNYNEQFF
TRBV24-1	few	TRBD1	TRBJ2-5	TGTGCCACCTCCGGGACAGGGGGCCGGGAGACCCAGTACTTC	CATSGTGGRETQYF
TRBV27	-	TRBD1	TRBJ1-5	TGTGCCAGCAGACCCGACAGGGGCCCCCAGCATTTT	CASRPDRGPQHF
TRBV7-3	-	-	TRBJ1-2	TGTGCCAGCAGCCCGACAGCTAACTATGGCTACACCTTC	CASSPTANYGYTF
TRBV6-5	once	-	TRBJ2-7	TGTGCCAGCAGGGTAGACAGGATTATCTACGAGCAGTACTTC	CASRVDRIIYEQYF
TRBV12-5	few	TRBD1	TRBJ1-5	TGTGCTAGTGGTCCCCCGGACAGGAAACAGCCCCAGCATTTT	CASGPPDRKQPQHF
TRBV19	few	TRBD1	TRBJ1-4	TGTGCCAGTATGGGACAGGGGGCTTCTAATGAAAAACTGTTTTTT	CASMGQGASNEKLFF
TRBV24-1	-	TRBD1	TRBJ1-2	TGTGCCACCAGTGCCCGGGACAGATCTGGCTACACCTTC	CATSARDRSGYTF
TRBV5-6	-	TRBD1	TRBJ1-2	TGTGCCAGCAGGCAGCGGGCCCAAACAGGGGCGTATGGCTACACCTTC	CASRQRAQTGAYGYTF
TRBV19	-	-	TRBJ1-2	TGTGCCAGTATGAGAGACAGGTTCATGGACTATGGCTACACCTTC	CASMRDRFMDYGYTF
TRBV11-2	-	-	TRBJ1-4	TGTGCCAGCAGCTTATCTGCGGGGGTAGGAGAAAAACTGTTTTTT	CASSLSAGVGEKLFF
TRBV5-4	many	-	TRBJ2-7	TGTGCCAGCAGCTTGGATCCTGGGCTCTACGAGCAGTACTTC	CASSLDPGLYEQYF
TRBV19	-	-	TRBJ1-5	TGTGCCAGTAGTCCGGGGACATGGATTCATACAGTTCATCAGCCCCAGCATTTT	CASSPGTWIHTVHQPQHF